Listed below are T cell receptor beta chains from one sample, sequenced in a study of technical replicates of blood from a few donors. Sequencing used immunoSEQ multiplex PCR; TCRdb keeps in-frame clones, though not all of them. The repertoire holds about 83,000 clones, with roughly 92% as singletons. Sequencing was done on a sample of T cells isolated from PBMCs. Receptor source: a human donor in good health. Both conserved end residues are part of each CDR3. D genes are given only for firm matches. The size field is filled for only some rows; it gives once, few, many or a size class.

abundance	len	v_gene	d_gene	j_gene	CDR3nt	CDR3aa
.	14	TRBV9	.	TRBJ2-1	TGTGCCAGCAGCCCCTCGGACAGCTACAATGAGCAGTTCTTC	CASSPSDSYNEQFF
.	16	TRBV5-1	TRBD2	TRBJ2-2	TGCGCCAGCAGCTTGGCTCGCGCGGGAGCCACCGGGGAGCTGTTTTTT	CASSLARAGATGELFF
.	15	TRBV7-6	.	TRBJ2-2	TGTGCCAGCAGCCTCAGGGATCCGCGGACCGGGGAGCTGTTTTTT	CASSLRDPRTGELFF
.	15	TRBV2	.	TRBJ2-2	TGTGCCAGCAGTGATCAGGAGGTGAACACCGGGGAGCTGTTTTTT	CASSDQEVNTGELFF
.	10	TRBV20-1	.	TRBJ2-1	TGCAGTGCGACCCGGGATGAGCAGTTCTTC	CSATRDEQFF
.	15	TRBV7-6	.	TRBJ1-5	TGTGCCAGCAGCCCCCTGATTTGGGGCGAGCAGCCCCAGCATTTT	CASSPLIWGEQPQHF
once	12	TRBV10-3	TRBD1	TRBJ1-1	TGTGCCAAAACACAGGGGCCCACTGAAGCTTTCTTT	CAKTQGPTEAFF
.	15	TRBV15	TRBD1	TRBJ2-7	TGTGCCACCAGGCCCGGGACAGGGTTCAACTACGAGCAGTACTTC	CATRPGTGFNYEQYF
.	15	TRBV18	.	TRBJ1-1	TGTGCCAGCTCACTGACTACGGGGGAGGACACTGAAGCTTTCTTT	CASSLTTGEDTEAFF
.	15	TRBV5-1	TRBD2	TRBJ2-5	TGCGCCAGCAGCTGGGGGGGACTAGCAGCTGAGACCCAGTACTTC	CASSWGGLAAETQYF
.	13	TRBV5-4	TRBD1	TRBJ1-4	TGTGCCAGCAGCTTGACAGGGGTCGAAAAACTGTTTTTT	CASSLTGVEKLFF
once	14	TRBV5-8	TRBD2	TRBJ2-7	TGTGCCAGCAGCAGGGGACTAGCGGCCTACGAGCAGTACTTC	CASSRGLAAYEQYF
.	13	TRBV30	TRBD1	TRBJ2-7	TGTGCCTGGAGTGTAGGGACAGGGAACGAGCAGTACTTC	CAWSVGTGNEQYF
.	13	TRBV29-1	.	TRBJ1-4	TGCAGCGTCCGGGTTGCAACTAATGAAAAACTGTTTTTT	CSVRVATNEKLFF
.	15	TRBV5-1	.	TRBJ1-1	TGCGCCAGCAGCCCGCTAGGGAGGGCCAACACTGAAGCTTTCTTT	CASSPLGRANTEAFF
.	17	TRBV11-2	TRBD2	TRBJ2-7	TGTGCCAGCAGCCCGAGGGGTCCTAGCGGGAGTGAGTACGAGCAGTACTTC	CASSPRGPSGSEYEQYF
few	14	TRBV10-1	.	TRBJ1-3	TGCGCCAGCGGTGCTGGAGGGACTGGAAACACCATATATTTT	CASGAGGTGNTIYF
.	17	TRBV28	TRBD2	TRBJ2-2	TGTGCCAGCAGTTTACGATACCGGGGAGGGCCCTTCGGGGAGCTGTTTTTT	CASSLRYRGGPFGELFF
.	15	TRBV5-6	.	TRBJ1-5	TGTGCCAGCAGCTGGGGCGCCGGAGTAGATCAGCCCCAGCATTTT	CASSWGAGVDQPQHF
once	15	TRBV7-9	.	TRBJ1-1	TGTGCCAGCAGCTCACGAGAACAGTTGAACACTGAAGCTTTCTTT	CASSSREQLNTEAFF
.	15	TRBV5-6	TRBD2	TRBJ2-7	TGTGCCAGCAGCTTACTTAGCGGGAGGGGGTACGAGCAGTACTTC	CASSLLSGRGYEQYF
.	16	TRBV14	.	TRBJ2-1	TGTGCCAGCAGCCGTAGACTAGGCTTACGGAACAATGAGCAGTTCTTC	CASSRRLGLRNNEQFF
.	13	TRBV4-2	.	TRBJ2-4	TGTGCCAGCAGCCAAGATGGGCAAAACATTCAGTACTTC	CASSQDGQNIQYF
once	15	TRBV28	.	TRBJ1-4	TGTGCCAGCAGTTTGATAATAGGGGTATCCGAAAAACTGTTTTTT	CASSLIIGVSEKLFF